This T cell receptor beta chain was identified during a study of early T cells in non-severe SARS-CoV-2 infection. Overall study: The input, bulk RNA from unsorted whole blood, was sequenced, and chains were unpaired.

The sample holds many counts of this clonotype. Its antigen is still unknown. The CDR3 consists of 15 residues. V trimming: 4 bases; J trimming: 0 bases; junction bases outside the gene matches: 3. Per the germline V gene, CDR1 is SGHRS and CDR2 is YFSETQ. Whole-study results and caveats: VDJdb matches were skewed toward anti-spike CD8 T cell responses.

Attached unique molecular identifiers marked individual cDNA molecules. Each CDR3 protein is one row after TCRdb ran MiXCR on the 5' RACE reads. The table shows roughly 86,000 distinct CDR3 sequences, with roughly 15% occurring only once. The chain has TRBV5-1 and TRBJ2-1; 8 bases are a match to TRBD1. The sequence derives from an adult who was a healthcare worker with PCR-confirmed SARS-CoV-2 infection or an uninfected control (not recorded which). The sequenced sample was whole blood. CDR3 bases: TGCGCCAGCAGCGCGGACAGGGACTCCTACAATGAGCAGTTCTTC. As protein: CASSADRDSYNEQFF.